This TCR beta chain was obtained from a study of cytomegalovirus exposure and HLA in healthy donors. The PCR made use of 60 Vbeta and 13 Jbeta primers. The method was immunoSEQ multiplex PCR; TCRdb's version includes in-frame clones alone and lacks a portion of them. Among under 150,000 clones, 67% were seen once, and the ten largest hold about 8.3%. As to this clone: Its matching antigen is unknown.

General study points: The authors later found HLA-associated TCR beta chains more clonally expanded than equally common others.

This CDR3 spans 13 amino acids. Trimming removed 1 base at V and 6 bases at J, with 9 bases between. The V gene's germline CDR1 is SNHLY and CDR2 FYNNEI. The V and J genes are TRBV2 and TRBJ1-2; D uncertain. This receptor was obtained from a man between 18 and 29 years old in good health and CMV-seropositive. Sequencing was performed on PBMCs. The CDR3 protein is CASSEGAGNGYTF. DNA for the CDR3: TGTGCCAGCAGTGAAGGCGCAGGCAATGGCTACACCTTC.